One and the same sample provided the 5 T cell receptor beta chains below, sequenced in a study of blood T cell repertoires in COVID-19. Libraries were prepared by immunoSEQ multiplex PCR; TCRdb keeps only in-frame clonotypes and omits some of them. This sample carries tens of thousands of clones, approximately 80% of them seen once, and the ten largest clones take 45% to 65%. Sequenced material: peripheral blood. These receptors were collected from a woman at least 80 years old with acute or convalescent COVID-19.

V is TRBV11-2 and J is TRBJ2-2; TRBD2 agrees at 9 bases. The V and J ends lost 6 bases and 5 bases, in that order; junction bases with no gene match: 7. The length of the CDR3 is 15 residues. CDR1 SGHAT and CDR2 FQNNGV come from the germline V gene. The CDR3 is CASRVLAGKTGELFF. The CDR3 DNA reads as TGTGCCAGCAGGGTCCTAGCGGGAAAGACCGGGGAGCTGTTTTTT.

The genes are TRBV28 and TRBJ2-5, with D maybe TRBD1 (5 bases). The CDR3 spans 12 residues. V lost 10 bases and J lost 2, with 11 bases in between. Germline V gene data show CDR1 as MDHEN and CDR2 as SYDVKM. CDR3 residues: CAIGRAQETQYF. The CDR3 DNA reads TGTGCCATTGGCAGGGCACAAGAGACCCAGTACTTC.

This clone showed up just a few times. The chain employs TRBV7-8 and TRBJ2-5; no firm D call. The CDR3 loop spans 14 amino acids. The V gene's germline CDR1 is SGHVS and CDR2 FQNEAQ. Trimming took 0 bases from V and 9 from J, leaving 14 bases between them. The CDR3: CASSLALRSQAQYF. The CDR3 DNA reads TGTGCCAGCAGCTTAGCGCTCCGATCCCAGGCCCAGTACTTC.

The rearrangement joins TRBV5-6 to TRBJ2-1; TRBD1 aligns across 7 bases. J was trimmed by 5 bases and V by 2 bases; bases with no gene match: 1. Germline V CDR1 and CDR2: SGHDT, YYEEEE. CDR3 length: 13 residues. The DNA for the CDR3 is TGTGCCAGCAGCTTACAGGGGAACAATGAGCAGTTCTTC. It is translated as CASSLQGNNEQFF.

The gene calls are TRBV2 and TRBJ1-2; a weak D match, TRBD1 (6 bases). The CDR3 loop spans 12 amino acids. Looked up from germline, CDR1 is SNHLY and CDR2 is FYNNEI. V was shortened by 6 bases and J by 7 bases, with 12 bases between the two germline ends. The CDR3 DNA reads as TGTGCCAGCAGATCGGACAGCCCTGGCTACACCTTC. Its translation is CASRSDSPGYTF.